A selection of T cell receptor beta chains follows, all from one sample in a study of blood T cell repertoires in COVID-19. TCRdb's copy holds only in-frame clones and misses some; the assay was immunoSEQ multiplex PCR. This repertoire shows 110,000 or so clones, more than 80% found once; its top ten account for just over 5.5%. Sequenced: peripheral blood. Every receptor here comes from an older woman with COVID-19, enrolled during active disease. The CDR3 runs from the conserved cysteine through the conserved F or W. Each record gives: CDR3 DNA, CDR3 protein, D gene, CDR3 length, V gene, J gene, clone size. A D gene is named only where the DNA matches it firmly. A clone size is listed for some rows: how often the clone was seen (once, few, many), or a class if it is expanded.

CDR3 DNA: TGTGCCAGCAGTGAACTGGACAATAACTATGGCTACACCTTC; CDR3 protein: CASSELDNNYGYTF; D gene: .; CDR3 length: 14; V gene: TRBV25-1; J gene: TRBJ1-2; clone size: .
CDR3 DNA: TGCGCCAGCAGCCAAGAAGCGGGGGGGCTCCGCGAGCAGTACTTC; CDR3 protein: CASSQEAGGLREQYF; D gene: TRBD2; CDR3 length: 15; V gene: TRBV4-3; J gene: TRBJ2-7; clone size: .
CDR3 DNA: TGTGCCAGCTCACCTCAGGGATTTGGAACTAATGAAAAACTGTTTTTT; CDR3 protein: CASSPQGFGTNEKLFF; D gene: .; CDR3 length: 16; V gene: TRBV18; J gene: TRBJ1-4; clone size: .
CDR3 DNA: TGTGCCAGCAGTACAGGGTCGGGTGAAAAACTGTTTTTT; CDR3 protein: CASSTGSGEKLFF; D gene: .; CDR3 length: 13; V gene: TRBV9; J gene: TRBJ1-4; clone size: few
CDR3 DNA: TGTGCCAGTAGTATGTTATCGGTGGGACAGGGGGCTTCCGAGCAGTACTTC; CDR3 protein: CASSMLSVGQGASEQYF; D gene: TRBD1; CDR3 length: 17; V gene: TRBV19; J gene: TRBJ2-7; clone size: .
CDR3 DNA: TGTGCCAGCAGCCCCCGGACTAGGAGCGGGGAGACCCAGTACTTC; CDR3 protein: CASSPRTRSGETQYF; D gene: TRBD2; CDR3 length: 15; V gene: TRBV11-1; J gene: TRBJ2-5; clone size: .
CDR3 DNA: TGTGCCAGCAGCTCTTGGACAACTTTCGGGCCCCAGCATTTT; CDR3 protein: CASSSWTTFGPQHF; D gene: .; CDR3 length: 14; V gene: TRBV7-6; J gene: TRBJ1-5; clone size: .
CDR3 DNA: TGCGCCAGCAGCCAAGACGTTAGGGGACAGGGGAACACTGAAGCTTTCTTT; CDR3 protein: CASSQDVRGQGNTEAFF; D gene: TRBD1; CDR3 length: 17; V gene: TRBV4-1; J gene: TRBJ1-1; clone size: .
CDR3 DNA: TGTGCCAGCAGCCAGAGGGGGTATAACCACGAGCAGTACTTC; CDR3 protein: CASSQRGYNHEQYF; D gene: .; CDR3 length: 14; V gene: TRBV7-2; J gene: TRBJ2-7; clone size: few
CDR3 DNA: TGTGCCAGCAGCCAAGCAGGGGGCTACGAGCAGTACTTC; CDR3 protein: CASSQAGGYEQYF; D gene: TRBD1; CDR3 length: 13; V gene: TRBV3-1/TRBV3-2; J gene: TRBJ2-7; clone size: .
CDR3 DNA: TGTGCCAGCAGACCTTCGGGACAGGGAAACTATGGCTACACCTTC; CDR3 protein: CASRPSGQGNYGYTF; D gene: TRBD1; CDR3 length: 15; V gene: TRBV27; J gene: TRBJ1-2; clone size: .
CDR3 DNA: TGTGCCAGCAGTATCGCGGGACAGGGTTACGAGCAGTACTTC; CDR3 protein: CASSIAGQGYEQYF; D gene: TRBD1; CDR3 length: 14; V gene: TRBV27; J gene: TRBJ2-7; clone size: once
CDR3 DNA: TGTGCCAGCAGCTTGGGAGGTATCTCTGGAAACACCATATATTTT; CDR3 protein: CASSLGGISGNTIYF; D gene: .; CDR3 length: 15; V gene: TRBV5-6; J gene: TRBJ1-3; clone size: .
CDR3 DNA: TGCGCCAGCAGACCTCCAGGGACTGGGGCCAACGTCCTGACTTTC; CDR3 protein: CASRPPGTGANVLTF; D gene: .; CDR3 length: 15; V gene: TRBV5-1; J gene: TRBJ2-6; clone size: .
CDR3 DNA: TGTGCCAGTAGTACCGGACAGGGCCCTAACTATGGCTACACCTTC; CDR3 protein: CASSTGQGPNYGYTF; D gene: TRBD1; CDR3 length: 15; V gene: TRBV19; J gene: TRBJ1-2; clone size: once
CDR3 DNA: TGTGCCAGCAGCTTTGACAGAGCCTACGAGCAGTACTTC; CDR3 protein: CASSFDRAYEQYF; D gene: .; CDR3 length: 13; V gene: TRBV7-9; J gene: TRBJ2-7; clone size: .
CDR3 DNA: TGTGCCAGCAGTACGGCTAGCGGGGCCTACGAGCAGTACTTC; CDR3 protein: CASSTASGAYEQYF; D gene: TRBD2; CDR3 length: 14; V gene: TRBV27; J gene: TRBJ2-7; clone size: .
CDR3 DNA: TGCGCCAGCAGCTTGACAGGGACGGGAACCGGGGAGCTGTTTTTT; CDR3 protein: CASSLTGTGTGELFF; D gene: .; CDR3 length: 15; V gene: TRBV5-1; J gene: TRBJ2-2; clone size: .
CDR3 DNA: TGTGCCAGCAGTTTCAGGGTGATGGACACTGAAGCTTTCTTT; CDR3 protein: CASSFRVMDTEAFF; D gene: .; CDR3 length: 14; V gene: TRBV27; J gene: TRBJ1-1; clone size: .
CDR3 DNA: TGTGCCACCAGTGACGGAAGGACTGGAGCTAACTATGGCTACACCTTC; CDR3 protein: CATSDGRTGANYGYTF; D gene: .; CDR3 length: 16; V gene: TRBV24-1; J gene: TRBJ1-2; clone size: .
CDR3 DNA: TGTGCCAGCATGTGGGCCCAGGGGGTCAACGAGCAGTACTTC; CDR3 protein: CASMWAQGVNEQYF; D gene: TRBD1; CDR3 length: 14; V gene: TRBV2; J gene: TRBJ2-7; clone size: .
CDR3 DNA: TGTGCCATCAGTGATGCGGCAGGGGAAAACACCATATATTTT; CDR3 protein: CAISDAAGENTIYF; D gene: .; CDR3 length: 14; V gene: TRBV10-3; J gene: TRBJ1-3; clone size: .
CDR3 DNA: TGTGCCAGCAGCCCCCGCGGGGGTATCAATGGCTACACCTTC; CDR3 protein: CASSPRGGINGYTF; D gene: .; CDR3 length: 14; V gene: TRBV5-4; J gene: TRBJ1-2; clone size: .
CDR3 DNA: TGTGCCAGCAGCTTAGTGTCTTCCCCTAAATCACAGGCACTCATGATCTATGGCTACACCTTC; CDR3 protein: CASSLVSSPKSQALMIYGYTF; D gene: .; CDR3 length: 21; V gene: TRBV7-8; J gene: TRBJ1-2; clone size: .
CDR3 DNA: TGCGCCAGCAGCTTGCAGCCGGGGAGCGACACCGGGGAGCTGTTTTTT; CDR3 protein: CASSLQPGSDTGELFF; D gene: .; CDR3 length: 16; V gene: TRBV5-1; J gene: TRBJ2-2; clone size: .
CDR3 DNA: TGTGCCAGCAGCTTTCTCTCCTGTTTAGCCAAAAACATTCAGTACTTC; CDR3 protein: CASSFLSCLAKNIQYF; D gene: .; CDR3 length: 16; V gene: TRBV7-6; J gene: TRBJ2-4; clone size: .
CDR3 DNA: TGCGCCAGCACCCTTCTCGTGCAGCGGGGGGGGGCCAATGAGCAGTTCTTC; CDR3 protein: CASTLLVQRGGANEQFF; D gene: TRBD2; CDR3 length: 17; V gene: TRBV5-1; J gene: TRBJ2-1; clone size: .
CDR3 DNA: TGTGCCATCAGTGAGGCAAGCCCCACAGCCTATGGCTACACCTTC; CDR3 protein: CAISEASPTAYGYTF; D gene: .; CDR3 length: 15; V gene: TRBV10-3; J gene: TRBJ1-2; clone size: .
CDR3 DNA: TGTGCCAGCAGCTTATTTAGCGGGGGGGCTGAGACCCAGTACTTC; CDR3 protein: CASSLFSGGAETQYF; D gene: TRBD2; CDR3 length: 15; V gene: TRBV11-2; J gene: TRBJ2-5; clone size: .
CDR3 DNA: TGTGCCAGCACCCTCGGAGTCTATAATTCACCCCTCCACTTT; CDR3 protein: CASTLGVYNSPLHF; D gene: .; CDR3 length: 14; V gene: TRBV28; J gene: TRBJ1-6; clone size: .
CDR3 DNA: TGTGCCAGTAGTCTCGAAGGGGGATCCTACAATGAGCAGTTCTTC; CDR3 protein: CASSLEGGSYNEQFF; D gene: .; CDR3 length: 15; V gene: TRBV19; J gene: TRBJ2-1; clone size: .
CDR3 DNA: TGTGCCAGCAGCCAGGGACAGGGAGTGGAGACCCAGTACTTC; CDR3 protein: CASSQGQGVETQYF; D gene: TRBD1; CDR3 length: 14; V gene: TRBV3-1/TRBV3-2; J gene: TRBJ2-5; clone size: .
CDR3 DNA: TGTGCCAGCAGCTTCGGGGATGAAAAACTGTTTTTT; CDR3 protein: CASSFGDEKLFF; D gene: .; CDR3 length: 12; V gene: TRBV7-9; J gene: TRBJ1-4; clone size: once
CDR3 DNA: TGCGCCAGCAGCCAAGATCAGTTGAACACTGAAGCTTTCTTT; CDR3 protein: CASSQDQLNTEAFF; D gene: .; CDR3 length: 14; V gene: TRBV4-3; J gene: TRBJ1-1; clone size: few
CDR3 DNA: TGCAGTGCTAGTGCCGGGGGGGCGGGAGATACGCAGTATTTT; CDR3 protein: CSASAGGAGDTQYF; D gene: TRBD2; CDR3 length: 14; V gene: TRBV20-1; J gene: TRBJ2-3; clone size: .
CDR3 DNA: TGTGCCAGCAGTTTAACTAGCGGGGGGGCCACAGATACGCAGTATTTT; CDR3 protein: CASSLTSGGATDTQYF; D gene: TRBD2; CDR3 length: 16; V gene: TRBV28; J gene: TRBJ2-3; clone size: .
CDR3 DNA: TGTGCCAGTAGTCAGTATGTGCCGGGACAGGCCCAGCCCCAGCATTTT; CDR3 protein: CASSQYVPGQAQPQHF; D gene: TRBD1; CDR3 length: 16; V gene: TRBV19; J gene: TRBJ1-5; clone size: few
CDR3 DNA: TGTGCCACCTCAACGGGACAGTTGAACACCGGGGAGCTGTTTTTT; CDR3 protein: CATSTGQLNTGELFF; D gene: TRBD1; CDR3 length: 15; V gene: TRBV24-1; J gene: TRBJ2-2; clone size: .
CDR3 DNA: TGTGCCTGGCTCAACAGGGAGTTGAACGAGCAGTACTTC; CDR3 protein: CAWLNRELNEQYF; D gene: .; CDR3 length: 13; V gene: TRBV30; J gene: TRBJ2-7; clone size: few
CDR3 DNA: TGTGCCAGCAGTGAACGGCTAGCGGGGGGGCCCAATGAGCAGTTCTTC; CDR3 protein: CASSERLAGGPNEQFF; D gene: TRBD2; CDR3 length: 16; V gene: TRBV2; J gene: TRBJ2-1; clone size: .
CDR3 DNA: TGTGCCAGCATGAAAGCAGGCGGGGGAGGAGAGCAGTACTTC; CDR3 protein: CASMKAGGGGEQYF; D gene: TRBD2; CDR3 length: 14; V gene: TRBV2; J gene: TRBJ2-7; clone size: .
CDR3 DNA: TGCGCCAGCAGCGTCTTAGCGGGGGGCGGGAGAGATACGCAGTATTTT; CDR3 protein: CASSVLAGGGRDTQYF; D gene: TRBD2; CDR3 length: 16; V gene: TRBV5-1; J gene: TRBJ2-3; clone size: once
CDR3 DNA: TGTGCCAGTAGTATAGTCGCTAAAAACTATGGCTACACCTTC; CDR3 protein: CASSIVAKNYGYTF; D gene: .; CDR3 length: 14; V gene: TRBV19; J gene: TRBJ1-2; clone size: .
CDR3 DNA: TGTGCCAGCAGTTTCACAGGGGGTGACGGCTACACCTTC; CDR3 protein: CASSFTGGDGYTF; D gene: TRBD1; CDR3 length: 13; V gene: TRBV2; J gene: TRBJ1-2; clone size: .
CDR3 DNA: TGTGCCAGCAGCTCCCAGGGTCCCGAAGCTTTCTTT; CDR3 protein: CASSSQGPEAFF; D gene: .; CDR3 length: 12; V gene: TRBV7-2; J gene: TRBJ1-1; clone size: few
CDR3 DNA: TGTGCCAGCAGTGAAGAGGTACAGGGTACCCAGCATTTT; CDR3 protein: CASSEEVQGTQHF; D gene: .; CDR3 length: 13; V gene: TRBV25-1; J gene: TRBJ1-5; clone size: few
CDR3 DNA: TGCAGCGTTGAAAGGGACATCACAATGGGGCAGTTCTTC; CDR3 protein: CSVERDITMGQFF; D gene: .; CDR3 length: 13; V gene: TRBV29-1; J gene: TRBJ2-1; clone size: .
CDR3 DNA: TGTGCCAGCCTAGAGAATAACAATCAGCCCCAGCATTTT; CDR3 protein: CASLENNNQPQHF; D gene: .; CDR3 length: 13; V gene: TRBV11-2; J gene: TRBJ1-5; clone size: few